Listed below are T cell receptor beta chains from one sample, sequenced in a study of T cell responses to AZD1222 COVID-19 vaccine. Repertoires were generated with immunoSEQ multiplex PCR, while TCRdb's copy carries only in-frame clones and drops some. The repertoire holds approximately 76,000 clones, with around four fifths as singletons. The sequenced sample was peripheral blood, obtained on day 0 of AZD1222 vaccination. The receptor source for this set is an adult in good health. CDR3s include the opening cysteine and the closing phenylalanine or tryptophan. A D gene is named only where the DNA matches it firmly. Rows may omit the clone size; those that give it use once, few, many or a size class.

j_gene,d_gene,len,abundance,v_gene,CDR3nt,CDR3aa
TRBJ2-5,NA,13,few,TRBV12-3/TRBV12-4,TGTGCCAGCAGTTTACCCCGGGACAAGACCCAGTACTTC,CASSLPRDKTQYF
TRBJ2-7,NA,18,NA,TRBV7-2,TGTGCCAGCAGCTTAGGCAAAGAAACTAGCAAGCGAGCCTACGAGCAGTACTTC,CASSLGKETSKRAYEQYF
TRBJ1-1,NA,14,NA,TRBV10-2,TGCGCCAGCAGTGAGTCGGGCAGCAACACTGAAGCTTTCTTT,CASSESGSNTEAFF
TRBJ1-2,NA,14,NA,TRBV10-2,TGCGCCAGCAGTGAGTCGACGGAGGGCTATGGCTACACCTTC,CASSESTEGYGYTF
TRBJ2-6,TRBD1,19,NA,TRBV5-4,TGTGCCAGCAGCTTGGACAGGGGGCTGTCCCACTCTGGGGCCAACGTCCTGACTTTC,CASSLDRGLSHSGANVLTF
TRBJ1-1,NA,13,NA,TRBV12-3/TRBV12-4,TGTGCCAGCAGTTTTACGGCAGAGCTTGAAGCTTTCTTT,CASSFTAELEAFF
TRBJ1-1,TRBD1,12,few,TRBV29-1,TGCAGCGTTGGGGACAGGAGGACTGAAGCTTTCTTT,CSVGDRRTEAFF
TRBJ2-1,NA,14,NA,TRBV7-2,TGTGCCAGCAGCTTAGTTTCTACTAACAATGAGCAGTTCTTC,CASSLVSTNNEQFF
TRBJ2-3,NA,15,NA,TRBV4-3,TGCGCCAGCAGCCAAGGGACTTTTCGCACAGATACGCAGTATTTT,CASSQGTFRTDTQYF
TRBJ2-2,NA,13,NA,TRBV24-1,TGTGCCACCAGTGTAAGTGGGACCGGGGAGCTGTTTTTT,CATSVSGTGELFF
TRBJ2-5,NA,13,NA,TRBV5-6,TGTGCCAGCAGTTTTGTCACAGGGGAGACCCAGTACTTC,CASSFVTGETQYF
TRBJ2-2,NA,14,NA,TRBV18,TGTGCCAGCCCAAAGGGCGGGAACACCGGGGAGCTGTTTTTT,CASPKGGNTGELFF
TRBJ1-2,NA,11,few,TRBV5-4,TGTGCCAGCAGCGCGTTCGGGGGCTACACCTTC,CASSAFGGYTF
TRBJ1-6,NA,16,few,TRBV5-1,TGCGCCAGCAGCTTGTATCAGGGGACTAATAATTCACCCCTCCACTTT,CASSLYQGTNNSPLHF
TRBJ2-7,TRBD1,14,NA,TRBV5-1,TGCGCCAGCAGCCCAGGGGGCTCTCCCTACGAGCAGTACTTC,CASSPGGSPYEQYF
TRBJ1-2,NA,14,NA,TRBV6-5,TGTGCCAGCAGTTACTCAGAAAAAGGCTATGGCTACACCTTC,CASSYSEKGYGYTF
TRBJ2-5,NA,14,NA,TRBV5-6,TGTGCCAGCACCATAAGGGGAAGTGGAGAGACCCAGTACTTC,CASTIRGSGETQYF
TRBJ2-7,NA,12,NA,TRBV20-1,TGCAGTGCTAGTGGTGGAGCTTACGAGCAGTACTTC,CSASGGAYEQYF
TRBJ2-5,TRBD1,14,NA,TRBV5-1,TGCGCCAGCAGCTTGGTGACAGGGGTGGAGACCCAGTACTTC,CASSLVTGVETQYF
TRBJ2-2,NA,14,NA,TRBV2,TGTGCCAGCAGTGTCACGGTGTCCGCCGGGGAGCTGTTTTTT,CASSVTVSAGELFF
TRBJ1-1,NA,17,NA,TRBV7-2,TGTGCCAGCAGCTTCCAAGCCCTACAGGGATCTTACACTGAAGCTTTCTTT,CASSFQALQGSYTEAFF
TRBJ1-6,NA,17,NA,TRBV30,TGTGCCTGGAGAGCTAGTCTTCGGTCGGGATGGAATTCACCCCTCCACTTT,CAWRASLRSGWNSPLHF
TRBJ2-1,TRBD1,12,NA,TRBV2,TGTGCCAGCAGTGAACAGACAGGGACCCAGTTCTTC,CASSEQTGTQFF
TRBJ2-4,TRBD2,19,NA,TRBV7-2,TGTGCCAGCAGCTTAGATATGGGGACTAGCGGGATAGGCAAAAACATTCAGTACTTC,CASSLDMGTSGIGKNIQYF
TRBJ2-2,NA,17,NA,TRBV7-6,TGTGCCAGCAGCCTCAGAGTAGGGCTAGGAGTTTCCGGGGAGCTGTTTTTT,CASSLRVGLGVSGELFF
TRBJ2-3,NA,14,NA,TRBV5-1,TGCGCCAGCACCACCGTCGGGGGCTCAGATACGCAGTATTTT,CASTTVGGSDTQYF
TRBJ1-1,NA,14,NA,TRBV27,TGTGCCAGCAGTTTTGACAGGTGGGACACTGAAGCTTTCTTT,CASSFDRWDTEAFF
TRBJ2-3,NA,11,once,TRBV10-1,TGCGCCAGCAGTAAAGGGATCAAGCAGTATTTT,CASSKGIKQYF
TRBJ1-3,NA,14,once,TRBV19,TGTGCCAGTAGTAGTACAGACTCTGGAAACACCATATATTTT,CASSSTDSGNTIYF
TRBJ1-5,TRBD1,15,NA,TRBV7-9,TGTGCCAGCAGCTTGGGACAGTTAGACAATCAGCCCCAGCATTTT,CASSLGQLDNQPQHF
TRBJ2-1,TRBD2,15,NA,TRBV7-8,TGTGCCAGCAGCTTAACTAGCGGGAGGAGGAATGAGCAGTTCTTC,CASSLTSGRRNEQFF
TRBJ2-7,TRBD2,13,NA,TRBV30,TGTGCCTTCTCGCGCGGGACGGGGGGCGAGCAGTACTTC,CAFSRGTGGEQYF
TRBJ1-1,TRBD1,13,once,TRBV29-1,TGCAGCGCCTGGACAGGGGGCCGCACTGAAGCTTTCTTT,CSAWTGGRTEAFF
TRBJ1-1,NA,14,NA,TRBV6-1,TGTGCCAGCAGGCCCATAGGTTTGAACACTGAAGCTTTCTTT,CASRPIGLNTEAFF
TRBJ2-1,NA,14,NA,TRBV4-3,TGCGCCAGCAGCCAAGATTACTGGGACAATGAGCAGTTCTTC,CASSQDYWDNEQFF
TRBJ2-7,NA,17,NA,TRBV2,TGTGCCAGCAGGGATCTTCTGTGGGCTTCCCCCACCTACGAGCAGTACTTC,CASRDLLWASPTYEQYF
TRBJ2-7,NA,15,NA,TRBV4-2,TGTGCCAGCAGCCAACGGGCCGGGGGAAGTCTCGAGCAGTACTTC,CASSQRAGGSLEQYF